Here is one T cell receptor beta chain with its context. The antigen remains undetermined. Clones were sequenced by immunoSEQ multiplex PCR, and TCRdb holds only the in-frame ones, with some missing. Of about 77,000 clones in the sample, more than 70% were seen once. These data come from a study of OX40 agonist ivuxolimab in advanced cancers. Across the study: Patients undergoing dose escalation presented with hepatocellular carcinoma, melanoma, renal cell or head and neck cancer.

V dropped 4 bases and J dropped 9; count of bases not matched to a gene: 17. Per the germline V gene, CDR1 is MNHNS and CDR2 is SASEGT. This CDR3 is built from 16 residues. Study outcomes and limitations: A proportion of nonresponders additionally exhibited low normalized T-cell clonal expansion. The specificity for antigen of the expanded peripheral T cells was not determined.

V is TRBV6-1 and J is TRBJ2-5; 7 bases fit TRBD1. The input for sequencing was CD4+ or CD8+ T cells sorted from blood, taken in a trial of the OX40 agonist ivuxolimab. The origin of this receptor is an adult with an advanced solid tumor such as melanoma, head and neck, liver or kidney cancer. CDR3 sequence: CASSGDEGARGAAQYF. CDR3 nucleotides: TGTGCCAGCAGTGGGGATGAGGGGGCGCGTGGGGCCGCCCAGTACTTC.